One and the same sample provided the 10 T cell receptor beta chains below, sequenced in a study of blood T cells in healthy people across ages. For the second PCR, which ran for roughly 6 to 12 cycles, a sample-barcoded 5' primer and a J-beta primer mix were used. MiXCR, applied by TCRdb to the 5' RACE reads, yields one record per CDR3 protein. The sample holds roughly 800,000 distinct CDR3 sequences, 55% to 70% seen once. The sequenced material came from blood. The receptors were sampled from a man aged 25-45 years in good health.

This clonotype appeared a single time. This sequence joins TRBV5-1 and TRBJ2-7; 7 positions match TRBD1. The CDR3 contains 15 residues. With V trimmed by 2 bases and J by 3 bases, 8 bases remained unmatched. CDR1 is SGHRS, CDR2 YFSETQ, per germline. The CDR3 coding sequence is TGCGCCAGCAGCTTTTCCTGGGACAGAGACTACGAGCAGTACTTC. Its protein product is CASSFSWDRDYEQYF.

The table lists this clonotype with a few counts. The chain is built from TRBV29-1 and TRBJ2-1; weak D call: TRBD2 (6 bases). There are 14 residues in the CDR3. CDR1 is SQVTM and CDR2 is ANQGSEA in the germline V gene. The V gene lost 3 bases and the J gene lost 6 bases, with 15 bases spanning the gap. CDR3 bases: TGCAGCGTTGAGCGGGACGCTGAGCCCAATGAGCAGTTCTTC. It is translated as CSVERDAEPNEQFF.

V usage is TRBV20-1 and J usage is TRBJ2-6; 9 bases fit TRBD2. Germline CDR1 DFQATT, CDR2 SNEGSKA (reference sequence). CDR3 length equals 18 residues. V lost 2 bases, J lost 0 bases, and 8 bases stayed unmatched. This CDR3 is CSARRAGTSPSGANVLTF. CDR3 nucleotides: TGCAGTGCTAGACGGGCGGGGACTAGCCCCTCTGGGGCCAACGTCCTGACTTTC.

The rearrangement uses TRBV12-5 and TRBJ2-1; TRBD1 might be the D (6 bases). The CDR3 is made up of 13 amino acids. V was clipped by 7 bases and J by 5 bases, with 12 bases between them. Germline V gives CDR1 LGHNT, CDR2 FRNRAP. CDR3 DNA sequence: TGTGCTAGTGTTCGCAGGGGTAACAATGAGCAGTTCTTC. Translation: CASVRRGNNEQFF.

The table lists this clonotype with a few counts. The chain joins TRBV5-5 to TRBJ2-7, with a possible D match to TRBD1 (6 bases). This CDR3 is built from 17 residues. CDR1 and CDR2 (germline): SGHKS, YYEKEE (reference sequence). The V gene lost 0 bases and the J gene lost 3 bases, with 19 bases spanning the gap. CDR3 amino acids: CASSLGPSQGIVYEQYF. The DNA for the CDR3 is TGTGCCAGCAGCTTGGGTCCGTCACAGGGAATAGTCTACGAGCAGTACTTC.

The chain employs TRBV15 and TRBJ2-1; TRBD1 matches at 8 bases. The V and J ends lost 5 bases and 13 bases, in that order; junction bases with no gene match: 7. The CDR3 has 12 amino acids. In germline, CDR1 is LNHNV, CDR2 YYDKDF (reference sequence). Here the CDR3 DNA reads TGTGCCACCAGCGTGGACAGGGCTTCCCAGTTCTTC. Residues: CATSVDRASQFF.

The chain joins TRBV6-9 to TRBJ1-4; no clear D gene. The germline V gene has CDR1 MNHGY and CDR2 SVAAGI. The CDR3 spans 17 residues. Trimming stripped 2 bases from V and 7 bases from J, with 20 bases between. The CDR3 DNA is TGTGCCAGCAGTTATAAAAGTACGGGGAGGGTCAGTGAAAAACTGTTTTTT. Its translation: CASSYKSTGRVSEKLFF.

The chain has TRBV29-1 and TRBJ2-1, with 8 bases aligning to TRBD2. CDR3 length: 15 residues. Germline loops: CDR1 SQVTM, CDR2 ANQGSEA. The trim removed 3 bases at V and 13 bases at J, leaving 17 bases unmatched. The CDR3 DNA follows: TGCAGCGTTGAGCGTGGGAGCGGGAGTTTGGAGACCCAGTTCTTC. It is translated as CSVERGSGSLETQFF.

This clonotype was seen a handful of times. The chain combines TRBV7-2 with TRBJ1-2; 9 nucleotides line up with TRBD1. Germline assignment: CDR1 SGHTA and CDR2 FQGNSA. With V trimmed by 0 bases and J by 3 bases, 11 bases remained unmatched. The CDR3 extends over 18 amino acids. CDR3 DNA: TGTGCCAGCAGCTTAGCCCAGCCGGACAGGGGAGCCTACTATGGCTACACCTTC. It is translated as CASSLAQPDRGAYYGYTF. Based on the CDR3 plus reference TRBV7-2 and TRBJ1-2, the full variable domain is GAGVSQSPSNKVTEKGKDVELRCDPISGHTALYWYRQSLGQGLEFLIYFQGNSAPDKSGLPSDRFSAERTGGSVSTLTIQRTQQEDSAVYLCASSLAQPDRGAYYGYTFGSGTRLTVV.

The rearrangement uses TRBV4-3 and TRBJ1-5; the match to TRBD1 covers 11 bases. Germline assignment: CDR1 LGHNA and CDR2 YSLEER. J lost 0 bases, V lost 9 bases, and 13 bases had no gene match. The CDR3 has 18 residues. DNA for the CDR3: TGCGCCAGTCTTCCCTATGGGACAGGGGGATATAGCAATCAGCCCCAGCATTTT. Protein: CASLPYGTGGYSNQPQHF.